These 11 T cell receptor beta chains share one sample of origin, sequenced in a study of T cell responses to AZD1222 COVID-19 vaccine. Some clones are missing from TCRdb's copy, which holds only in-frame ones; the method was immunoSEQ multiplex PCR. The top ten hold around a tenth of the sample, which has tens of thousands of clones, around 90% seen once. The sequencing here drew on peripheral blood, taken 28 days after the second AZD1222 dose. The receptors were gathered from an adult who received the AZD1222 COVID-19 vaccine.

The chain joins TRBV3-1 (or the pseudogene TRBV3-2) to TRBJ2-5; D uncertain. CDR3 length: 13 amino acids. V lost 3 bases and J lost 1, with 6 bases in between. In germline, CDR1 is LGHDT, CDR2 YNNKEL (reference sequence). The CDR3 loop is CASSQGSQETQYF. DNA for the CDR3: TGTGCCAGCAGCCAGGGTTCCCAAGAGACCCAGTACTTC.

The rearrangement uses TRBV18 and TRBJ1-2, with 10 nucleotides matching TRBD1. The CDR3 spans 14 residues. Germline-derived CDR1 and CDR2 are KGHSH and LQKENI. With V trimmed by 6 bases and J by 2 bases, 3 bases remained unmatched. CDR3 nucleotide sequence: TGTGCCAGCTCCCCGGACAGGGGGAACTATGGCTACACCTTC. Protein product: CASSPDRGNYGYTF.

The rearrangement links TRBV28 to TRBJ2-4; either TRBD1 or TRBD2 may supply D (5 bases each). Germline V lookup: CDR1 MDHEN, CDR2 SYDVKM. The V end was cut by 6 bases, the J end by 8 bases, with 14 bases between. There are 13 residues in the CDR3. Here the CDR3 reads CASRTRGLDIQYF. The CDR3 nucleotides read TGTGCCAGCAGAACCCGGGGCCTAGACATTCAGTACTTC.

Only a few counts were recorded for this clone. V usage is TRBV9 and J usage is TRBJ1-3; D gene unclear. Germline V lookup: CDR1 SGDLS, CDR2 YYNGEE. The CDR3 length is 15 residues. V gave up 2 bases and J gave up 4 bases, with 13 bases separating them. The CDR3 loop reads CASSVPKTGGNTIYF. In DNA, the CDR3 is TGTGCCAGCAGCGTCCCGAAGACGGGAGGAAACACCATATATTTT. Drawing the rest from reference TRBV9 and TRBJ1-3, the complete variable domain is DSGVTQTPKHLITATGQRVTLRCSPRSGDLSVYWYQQSLDQGLQFLIQYYNGEERAKGNILERFSAQQFPDLHSELNLSSLELGDSALYFCASSVPKTGGNTIYFGEGSWLTVV.

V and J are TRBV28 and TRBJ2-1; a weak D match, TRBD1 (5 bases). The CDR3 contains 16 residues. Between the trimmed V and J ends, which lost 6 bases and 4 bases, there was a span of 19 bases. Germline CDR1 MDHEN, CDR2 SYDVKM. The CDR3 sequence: CASSSPGAALYNEQFF. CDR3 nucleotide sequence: TGTGCCAGCAGCTCACCTGGGGCAGCGTTATACAATGAGCAGTTCTTC.

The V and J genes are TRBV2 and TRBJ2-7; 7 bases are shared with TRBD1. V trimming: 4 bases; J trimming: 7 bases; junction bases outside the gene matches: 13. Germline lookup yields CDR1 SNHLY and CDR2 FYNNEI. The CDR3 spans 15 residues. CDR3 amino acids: CASSAPTGSTSEQYF. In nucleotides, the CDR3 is TGTGCCAGCAGTGCCCCGACAGGGTCTACGAGTGAGCAGTACTTC. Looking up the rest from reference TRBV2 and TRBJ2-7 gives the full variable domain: EPEVTQTPSHQVTQMGQEVILRCVPISNHLYFYWYRQILGQKVEFLVSFYNNEISEKSEIFDDQFSVERPDGSNFTLKIRSTKLEDSAMYFCASSAPTGSTSEQYFGPGTRLTVT.

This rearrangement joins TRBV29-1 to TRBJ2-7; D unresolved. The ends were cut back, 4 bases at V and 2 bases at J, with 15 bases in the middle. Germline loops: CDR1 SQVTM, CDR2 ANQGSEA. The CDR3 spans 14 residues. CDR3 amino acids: CSVAFAGSPYEQYF. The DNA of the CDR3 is TGCAGCGTTGCTTTCGCCGGCAGCCCCTACGAGCAGTACTTC.

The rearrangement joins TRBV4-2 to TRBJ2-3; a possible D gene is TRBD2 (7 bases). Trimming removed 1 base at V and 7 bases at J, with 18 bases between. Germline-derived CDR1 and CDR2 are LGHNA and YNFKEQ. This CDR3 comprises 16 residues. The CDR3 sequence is CASSQGGAGAAHTQYF. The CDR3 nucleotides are TGTGCCAGCAGCCAAGGAGGTGCGGGGGCGGCACATACGCAGTATTTT.

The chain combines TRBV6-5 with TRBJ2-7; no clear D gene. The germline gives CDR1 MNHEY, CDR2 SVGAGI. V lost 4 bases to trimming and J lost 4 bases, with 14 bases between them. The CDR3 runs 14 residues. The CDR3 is CASSLTRAGYEQYF. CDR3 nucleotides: TGTGCCAGCAGTTTGACCCGAGCTGGGTACGAGCAGTACTTC.

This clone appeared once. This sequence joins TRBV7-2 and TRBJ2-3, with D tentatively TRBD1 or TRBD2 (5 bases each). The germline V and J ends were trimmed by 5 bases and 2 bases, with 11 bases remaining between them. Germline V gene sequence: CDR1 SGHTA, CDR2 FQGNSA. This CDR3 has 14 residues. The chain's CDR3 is CASSLGTDTDTQYF. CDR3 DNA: TGTGCCAGCAGCCTAGGGACGGACACAGATACGCAGTATTTT.

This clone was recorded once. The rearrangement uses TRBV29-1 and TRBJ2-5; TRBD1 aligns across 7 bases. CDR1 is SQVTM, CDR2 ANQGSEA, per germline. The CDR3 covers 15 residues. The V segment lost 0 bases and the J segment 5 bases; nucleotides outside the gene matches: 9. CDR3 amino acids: CSVEEPQGISETQYF. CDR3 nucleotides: TGCAGCGTTGAAGAACCACAGGGGATTTCGGAGACCCAGTACTTC.